The TCR beta chain under discussion was sequenced for a study of cytomegalovirus exposure and HLA in healthy donors. On this clone itself: Antigen: not known.

The CDR3 runs to 18 residues. Amplification used 60 Vbeta primers and 13 Jbeta primers. Profiling relied on immunoSEQ multiplex PCR, and the TCRdb table lists in-frame clones only, not all of them. The data show over 55,000 clones, with about 82% seen just once and around 4.2% held by the top ten. Broader study findings: Certain indistinguishable V segments, among them TRBV6-2 and TRBV6-3, were excluded. Later work showed greater clonal expansion in HLA-associated TCR beta chains than in equally common others.

The chain has TRBV1 and TRBJ2-3; TRBD2 is the table's D call and was not checked against the DNA. TRBV1 is termed a pseudogene. Sequencing used PBMCs. The TCR was taken from a woman between 25 and 40 years old in good health and CMV-seronegative. CDR3 nucleotides: TGCACCAGCAGCCAAGGTCCCAGCGGGGGGGCCATACAAGATACGCAGTATTTT. Translation: CTSSQGPSGGAIQDTQYF.